Shown below are 30 T cell receptor beta chains from a single sample sequenced in a study of shared clonotypes between healthy human individuals (TCRdb year 2020). Receptors were amplified or captured by the immunoSEQ multiplex PCR assay. Imported from immuneACCESS, the table was reduced by TCRdb to in-frame sequences with V and J called. These copies leave out some clones; in studies compared against another copy, an unresolved V gene accounts for under half, and the cause of the remainder is not known. In all, the sample holds some 2,000,000 clones, and approximately 94% of those were seen once. The top ten clonotypes cover about 1.1% of the sample. CD8 naive samples were CD45RO-negative cells positively selected for CCR7, giving a CD45RA+CCR7+ population that excluded TemRA cells. The sequenced sample consisted of naive CD8+ T cells sorted from blood. The cell subset or site label for this specimen denotes: CD45RA+CCR7+. All receptors come from a man younger than 35 in good health.

The chain is built from TRBV5-3 and TRBJ2-7; possible D gene TRBD1, 5 bases. TRBV5-3 is noted as an ORF with a role that remains uncertain. This CDR3 has 14 amino acids. With 0 bases removed from V and 0 bases from J, the gap between germline ends came to 7 bases. The CDR3 here is CARSLGQGSYEQYF. CDR3 bases: TGTGCCAGAAGCTTGGGCCAGGGCTCCTACGAGCAGTACTTC.

This chain joins TRBV6-5 and TRBJ2-5; D not certain. This CDR3 contains 16 residues. Germline values: CDR1 MNHEY, CDR2 SVGAGI. V was trimmed by 2 bases and J by 5 bases, leaving 18 bases between them. The CDR3 is CASSYAFPSPEETQYF. Written as DNA, the CDR3 is TGTGCCAGCAGTTACGCATTCCCGTCCCCTGAGGAGACCCAGTACTTC.

The chain combines TRBV27 with TRBJ2-7, with 14 bases lining up with TRBD2. In germline, CDR1 is MNHEY, CDR2 SMNVEV (reference sequence). V lost 2 bases to trimming and J lost 3 bases; unmatched junction nucleotides: 3. The CDR3 is 16 amino acids. The CDR3 DNA sequence: TGTGCCAGCAGTTTAATCGGGACTAGCGGGGGCTACGAGCAGTACTTC. It yields the protein CASSLIGTSGGYEQYF.

The chain employs TRBV27 and TRBJ1-1; no reliable D call. Germline CDR1 is MNHEY and CDR2 is SMNVEV (reference sequence). CDR3 length equals 12 residues. Trimming shortened V by 5 bases and J by 3 bases, and 7 bases separated the two germline ends. The CDR3 here is CASSDSYTEAFF. The CDR3 DNA follows: TGTGCCAGCAGTGACTCCTACACTGAAGCTTTCTTT.

V and J are TRBV6-5 and TRBJ2-1; D possibly corresponds to TRBD2 (5 bases). The CDR3 extends over 14 amino acids. CDR1 and CDR2 (germline): MNHEY, SVGAGI. V was pared by 5 bases and J by 5 bases, with 13 bases between. CDR3 DNA sequence: TGTGCCAGCAGTCAACTCCGGGAAGACAATGAGCAGTTCTTC. Its protein is CASSQLREDNEQFF.

The rearrangement joins TRBV7-3 to TRBJ2-3, with a weak D call TRBD2 (5 bases). Germline V CDR1 and CDR2: SGHTA, FQGTGA. The CDR3 consists of 14 residues. Trimming shortened V by 2 bases and J by 5 bases, and 11 bases separated the two germline ends. For the CDR3, the DNA is TGTGCCAGCAGCTTAGGGTTGGGGAGAGATACGCAGTATTTT. Translating it yields CASSLGLGRDTQYF.

J is TRBJ1-4 and V is TRBV18; TRBD1 is a possible D gene (5 bases). Germline CDR1 reads KGHSH; CDR2 reads LQKENI. V gave up 2 bases and J gave up 3 bases, with 16 bases separating them. The CDR3 loop spans 17 amino acids. The CDR3: CASSPGHQNTSNEKLFF. The CDR3 coding sequence is TGTGCCAGCTCACCAGGACACCAAAACACGTCTAATGAAAAACTGTTTTTT.

V and J are TRBV27 and TRBJ2-7; 8 positions match TRBD1. Trimming took 6 bases from V and 5 from J; bases not matched to a gene: 9. The CDR3 has 14 amino acids. CDR1 is MNHEY and CDR2 is SMNVEV in the germline V gene (reference sequence). The CDR3 reads CASRTRTGIHEQYF. Written as DNA, the CDR3 is TGTGCCAGCAGAACCCGGACAGGGATCCACGAGCAGTACTTC.

In the case of this clone: The junction differs from germline at one of its ends, possibly a read error. V and J are TRBV13 and TRBJ2-5; D gene ambiguous. Germline V CDR1 and CDR2: PRHDT, FYEKMQ (reference sequence). The CDR3 is 14 amino acids. The chain's CDR3 is CVSSLEDRPRTQYF. The DNA of the CDR3 is TGTGTCAGCAGCTTAGAGGACCGGCCAAGGACCCAGTACTTC.

The chain is built from TRBV6-6 and TRBJ2-2; D is uncertain. In germline, CDR1 is MNHNY, CDR2 SVGAGI (reference sequence). V lost 2 bases to trimming and J lost 4 bases, with 8 bases between them. CDR3 length equals 14 residues. The CDR3, as DNA: TGTGCCAGCAGTTACGGGTTGGGCACCGGGGAGCTGTTTTTT. It translates to CASSYGLGTGELFF.

The chain carries TRBV5-4 and TRBJ2-7; 9 bases map to TRBD2. V shed 3 bases, J shed 1 base, and the junction held 2 bases outside the gene matches. Germline lookup yields CDR1 SGHNT and CDR2 YYREEE (reference sequence). This CDR3 region has 14 residues. The CDR3 DNA reads TGTGCCAGCAGCTATACTAGCGGGTCCTACGAGCAGTACTTC. This gives the protein CASSYTSGSYEQYF.

V usage is TRBV7-9 and J usage is TRBJ2-3; the match to TRBD1 covers 7 bases. V trimming: 4 bases; J trimming: 4 bases; junction bases outside the gene matches: 14. Germline CDR1 is SEHNR and CDR2 is FQNEAQ (reference sequence). The CDR3 loop spans 17 amino acids. The DNA of the CDR3 is TGTGCCAGCAGCTCTCAAGTTAGGGGGCAGATTGCAGATACGCAGTATTTT. Translated: CASSSQVRGQIADTQYF.

V usage is TRBV4-1 and J usage is TRBJ1-4; D uncertain. Germline V gives CDR1 MGHRA, CDR2 YSYEKL. Trimming took 2 bases from V and 14 from J, leaving 15 bases between them. The CDR3 runs 13 residues. This CDR3 is CASSQRHSINLFF. The DNA for the CDR3 is TGCGCCAGCAGCCAACGTCACTCGATTAACCTGTTTTTT.

V usage is TRBV27 and J usage is TRBJ2-1; 8 nucleotides agree with TRBD2. Germline CDR1 and CDR2: MNHEY and SMNVEV (reference sequence). This CDR3 spans 16 amino acids. The V and J ends lost 6 bases and 2 bases, in that order; junction bases with no gene match: 9. The CDR3 DNA sequence: TGTGCCAGCAGGATATCCGGCGGGGGGACCTACAATGAGCAGTTCTTC. Translated: CASRISGGGTYNEQFF.

The rearrangement uses TRBV7-9 and TRBJ1-4; a possible D gene is TRBD1 (6 bases). V lost 8 bases and J lost 10, with 17 bases in between. This CDR3 is built from 13 residues. CDR1 is SEHNR and CDR2 is FQNEAQ in the germline V gene (reference sequence). The CDR3 DNA is TGTGCCAGCCAGGCCCGGGACATAGGAAAACTGTTTTTT. It codes for CASQARDIGKLFF.

Only one count was recorded for this clone. Here the CDR3 DNA reads TGTGCCAGCAGCGGTAAAAAAAACATTCAGTACTTC. Translating it yields CASSGKKNIQYF. V usage is TRBV9 and J usage is TRBJ2-4; D call uncertain. Germline lookup yields CDR1 SGDLS and CDR2 YYNGEE. The V gene lost 3 bases and the J gene lost 4 bases, with 5 bases spanning the gap. The CDR3 totals 12 residues.

A word on this clone: Other DNA sequences in this sample translate to the same CDR3. This sequence joins TRBV4-3 and TRBJ2-1; 11 nucleotides match TRBD2. The CDR3 spans 15 residues. Germline CDR1 LGHNA, CDR2 YSLEER. After removal of 5 bases from V and 4 bases from J, the junction contained 4 bases not matched to a gene. CDR3 loop: CASSLLAGAYNEQFF. The CDR3 coding sequence is TGCGCCAGCAGCTTACTAGCGGGAGCATACAATGAGCAGTTCTTC.

CDR3 DNA sequence: TGTGCCAGCAGCCAAAAGGGGGCAGCCGGGGAGCTGTTTTTT. This gives the protein CASSQKGAAGELFF. J is TRBJ2-2 and V is TRBV14, with 7 nucleotides matching TRBD1. In germline, CDR1 is SGHDN, CDR2 FVKESK. The CDR3 consists of 14 residues. J was trimmed by 6 bases and V by 2 bases; bases with no gene match: 3. The whole variable domain, filled in from reference TRBV14 and TRBJ2-2, reads EAGVTQFPSHSVIEKGQTVTLRCDPISGHDNLYWYRRVMGKEIKFLLHFVKESKQDESGMPNNRFLAERTGGTYSTLKVQPAELEDSGVYFCASSQKGAAGELFFGEGSRLTVL.

The rearrangement links TRBV5-6 to TRBJ1-1; D ambiguous. This CDR3 contains 12 residues. V lost 1 base, J lost 5 bases, and 6 bases lay in between. CDR1 is SGHDT, CDR2 YYEEEE, per germline. CDR3 sequence (DNA): TGTGCCAGCAGCTTGCAGGCGACTGAAGCTTTCTTT. It specifies CASSLQATEAFF. Filled out from reference TRBV5-6 and TRBJ1-1, the complete variable domain reads DAGVTQSPTHLIKTRGQQVTLRCSPKSGHDTVSWYQQALGQGPQFIFQYYEEEERQRGNFPDRFSGHQFPNYSSELNVNALLLGDSALYLCASSLQATEAFFGQGTRLTVV.

This sequence joins TRBV27 and TRBJ1-1; no clear D gene. V was trimmed by 8 bases and J by 2 bases, leaving 12 bases between them. From germline, CDR1 is MNHEY and CDR2 SMNVEV (reference sequence). CDR3 length: 13 amino acids. CDR3 nucleotides: TGTGCCAGCCTCAGAGACGGCAACACTGAAGCTTTCTTT. Translation: CASLRDGNTEAFF.

The chain has TRBV6-5 and TRBJ2-1; D gene unclear. Germline CDR1 is MNHEY and CDR2 is SVGAGI. Trimming cost V 4 bases and J 8 bases, with 15 bases left between them. This CDR3 spans 14 amino acids. In DNA form, the CDR3 reads TGTGCCAGCAGTTTGTCAGGACCAAGCGATGAGCAGTTCTTC. Translating gives CASSLSGPSDEQFF.

The genes are TRBV30 and TRBJ1-6, with D possibly being TRBD1 (5 bases). V lost 1 base and J 4 bases, leaving 11 bases between the germline ends. Germline loops: CDR1 GTSNPN, CDR2 SVGIG (reference sequence). The CDR3 length is 15 residues. The CDR3 reads CAWSGGRGYNSPLHF. The CDR3 coding sequence is TGTGCCTGGAGTGGAGGTCGGGGGTATAATTCACCCCTCCACTTT.

The rearrangement uses TRBV15 and TRBJ2-7; 7 nucleotides align to TRBD1. Looked up from germline, CDR1 is LNHNV and CDR2 is YYDKDF (reference sequence). J gave up 2 bases and V 2 bases, and 0 bases lay outside the gene matches. The CDR3 has 13 residues. CDR3 in amino acids: CATSRQGAYEQYF. CDR3 nucleotides: TGTGCCACCAGCAGACAGGGGGCCTACGAGCAGTACTTC.

The chain recombines TRBV6-1 with TRBJ2-5, with D hard to call. Germline V gene data show CDR1 as MNHNS and CDR2 as SASEGT. Trimming took 3 bases from V and 0 from J, leaving 8 bases between them. CDR3 length: 14 amino acids. CDR3 sequence reads: CASSDRQYQETQYF. The CDR3 coding sequence is TGTGCCAGCAGTGATCGGCAGTACCAAGAGACCCAGTACTTC.

This clone was seen only once. The chain links TRBV29-1 to TRBJ2-2, with D hard to call. This CDR3 has 14 amino acids. Germline loops: CDR1 SQVTM, CDR2 ANQGSEA. The V and J ends lost 2 bases and 3 bases respectively, with 10 bases between them. The CDR3: CSVESGRYTGELFF. The CDR3 DNA is TGCAGCGTTGAAAGTGGACGTTACACCGGGGAGCTGTTTTTT.

The chain recombines TRBV2 with TRBJ1-4; D might be TRBD1 (5 bases). The CDR3 consists of 14 residues. CDR1 is SNHLY and CDR2 is FYNNEI in the germline V gene. V was trimmed by 3 bases and J by 5 bases, leaving 10 bases between them. CDR3 DNA sequence: TGTGCCAGCAGTGACAAGGGGCTGAATGAAAAACTGTTTTTT. Amino acid sequence: CASSDKGLNEKLFF. The full variable domain, its missing parts supplied by reference TRBV2 and TRBJ1-4, is EPEVTQTPSHQVTQMGQEVILRCVPISNHLYFYWYRQILGQKVEFLVSFYNNEISEKSEIFDDQFSVERPDGSNFTLKIRSTKLEDSAMYFCASSDKGLNEKLFFGSGTQLSVL.

The CDR3 is CASSDNIGSYQPQHF. CDR3 nucleotide sequence: TGTGCCAGCAGTGACAACATCGGCAGCTATCAGCCCCAGCATTTT. The genes are TRBV2 and TRBJ1-5; D is unclear. V was trimmed by 3 bases and J by 5 bases, leaving 14 bases between them. The germline V gene has CDR1 SNHLY and CDR2 FYNNEI. CDR3 length: 15 amino acids.

The chain uses TRBV11-2 and TRBJ2-2, with 7 bases matching TRBD2. Trimming took 4 bases from V and 2 from J; bases not matched to a gene: 10. There are 17 residues in the CDR3. The germline CDR1 and CDR2 sequences are SGHAT and FQNNGV. CDR3 residues: CASSSPSGLPNTGELFF. CDR3 nucleotides: TGTGCCAGCAGCTCCCCCTCGGGACTACCAAACACCGGGGAGCTGTTTTTT.

The V and J genes are TRBV13 and TRBJ1-1; no definite D call. The ends were cut back, 4 bases at V and 0 bases at J, with 9 bases in the middle. Germline values: CDR1 PRHDT, CDR2 FYEKMQ (reference sequence). The CDR3 totals 14 residues. The CDR3 bases are TGTGCCAGCAGCTGGAGGGATATGAACACTGAAGCTTTCTTT. Encoded protein: CASSWRDMNTEAFF.

The chain has TRBV13 and TRBJ2-7; a possible D gene is TRBD1 (5 bases). The germline gives CDR1 PRHDT, CDR2 FYEKMQ (reference sequence). The CDR3 has 13 amino acids. V lost 2 bases, J lost 9 bases, and 14 bases lay in between. As DNA, the CDR3 is TGTGCCAGCAGCTTACTCGCCAGGGTTGGGCAGTACTTC. Translating it yields CASSLLARVGQYF.